The source of this T cell receptor beta chain is a study of T cells after yellow fever vaccination. Overall study findings and caveats: Clones that expanded after primary vaccination mostly reappeared after the booster (roughly 96% CD4, approximately 87% CD8).

Each CDR3 protein gets one entry after TCRdb re-called the 5' RACE reads with MiXCR. The sample has a few hundred thousand distinct CDR3 sequences, approximately 18% seen once. The CDR3 totals 14 residues. Germline loops: CDR1 MNHNS, CDR2 SASEGT. V was trimmed by 7 bases and J by 5 bases, leaving 16 bases between them. Of note for this clonotype: What it binds is unknown.

This chain connects TRBV6-1 to TRBJ2-3, with D maybe TRBD1 (5 bases). The receptor comes from a man aged 18 to 29 who received the YFV17D yellow fever vaccine. Material: PBMCs, obtained before the yellow fever booster vaccination. CDR3 in DNA: TGTGCCAGCAACCTGGCCAGGGAAGTAGATACGCAGTATTTT. It codes for CASNLAREVDTQYF.